The 11 T cell receptor beta chains below all came from one sample that was sequenced in a study of blood T cell repertoires in COVID-19. The data were produced by immunoSEQ multiplex PCR, yet TCRdb's version contains in-frame clones alone and is incomplete. The table lists around 150,000 clones, about 87% of them singletons. Sequenced: peripheral blood. All receptors derive from a man aged 60 to 75 with active or convalescent COVID-19.

The CDR3 DNA follows: TGTGCCAGCAGCGCCCAATTAGCGGGAGCTGTAGAGTACGAGCAGTACTTC. It encodes CASSAQLAGAVEYEQYF. The chain couples TRBV7-8 to TRBJ2-7, with 9 bases identical to TRBD2. V was pared by 5 bases and J by 4 bases, with 15 bases of the junction left unmatched. Germline CDR1 SGHVS, CDR2 FQNEAQ. The CDR3 contains 17 residues.

This clone showed up just once. V usage is TRBV4-1 and J usage is TRBJ1-4; 9 bases fit TRBD1. Germline CDR1 and CDR2: MGHRA and YSYEKL. This CDR3 comprises 16 residues. V was clipped by 4 bases and J by 5 bases; unmatched bases: 8. The chain's CDR3 is CASSLFTGGRNEKLFF. Written as DNA, the CDR3 is TGCGCCAGCAGCCTATTTACAGGGGGCAGAAATGAAAAACTGTTTTTT.

DNA of the CDR3: TGTGCCAGCAGCTTAGCAGAGGCAGATACGCAGTATTTT. Translation: CASSLAEADTQYF. The J gene is TRBJ2-3, the V gene TRBV7-9; unclear D gene. Per the germline V gene, CDR1 is SEHNR and CDR2 is FQNEAQ (reference sequence). The CDR3 covers 13 residues. V lost 0 bases to trimming and J lost 4 bases, with 5 bases between them.

The CDR3 region has the DNA TGTGCCAGCAGTGAAGCGTTGACTCTCGGCCAGCCCCAGCATTTT. Protein: CASSEALTLGQPQHF. The J gene is TRBJ1-5, the V gene TRBV6-1; unclear D gene. Per the germline V gene, CDR1 is MNHNS and CDR2 is SASEGT. The CDR3 loop spans 15 amino acids. Trimming stripped 0 bases from V and 7 bases from J, with 13 bases between.

The V and J genes are TRBV28 and TRBJ2-7, with 8 bases lining up with TRBD2. From germline, CDR1 is MDHEN and CDR2 SYDVKM. V dropped 7 bases and J dropped 3; count of bases not matched to a gene: 11. The CDR3 is 15 residues long. CDR3 nucleotides: TGTGCCAGCACCATTCGTCTAGCGGGCCTCTACGAGCAGTACTTC. Translated: CASTIRLAGLYEQYF.

The CDR3 nucleotides are TGCGCCACCTCGATGACTAGCTCGGGCCTTATGGAGCAGTACTTC. It encodes CATSMTSSGLMEQYF. The J gene is TRBJ2-7, the V gene TRBV5-1, with 7 positions matching TRBD2. This CDR3 is 15 amino acids long. Germline V gene data show CDR1 as SGHRS and CDR2 as YFSETQ. V trimming: 9 bases; J trimming: 7 bases; junction bases outside the gene matches: 19.

This clone has a single count. J is TRBJ2-3 and V is TRBV5-1; 12 bases agree with TRBD2. The germline CDR1 and CDR2 sequences are SGHRS and YFSETQ. The trim removed 4 bases at V and 1 base at J, leaving 13 bases unmatched. This CDR3 is built from 19 residues. The CDR3 loop is CASSPFGTSGQGGTDTQYF. CDR3 in DNA: TGCGCCAGCAGCCCATTCGGGACTAGCGGGCAGGGGGGCACAGATACGCAGTATTTT.

The chain uses TRBV7-3 and TRBJ2-2; TRBD2 matches at 13 bases. The germline CDR1 and CDR2 sequences are SGHTA and FQGTGA. The CDR3 sequence is 15 residues long. The V gene end was trimmed by 3 bases and the J gene end by 5 bases; junction bases not matched to a gene: 0. In nucleotides, the CDR3 is TGTGCCAGCAGCTTGACTAGCGGGAGGACCGGGGAGCTGTTTTTT. It encodes CASSLTSGRTGELFF.

The chain joins TRBV6-2 or TRBV6-3 to TRBJ1-1, with D possibly being TRBD1 (6 bases). The CDR3 loop spans 14 amino acids. CDR1 is MNHEY and CDR2 is SVGEGT in the germline V gene. Trimming removed 6 bases at V and 5 bases at J, with 16 bases between. DNA of the CDR3: TGTGCCAGCAGCCGCTGGACAGAGAAGACTGAAGCTTTCTTT. Its translation is CASSRWTEKTEAFF.

The rearrangement uses TRBV9 and TRBJ1-3; TRBD1 agrees at 8 bases. CDR3 length: 17 amino acids. Germline V gene lookup returns CDR1 SGDLS and CDR2 YYNGEE. V shed 0 bases, J shed 0 bases, and the junction held 5 bases outside the gene matches. CDR3 amino acids: CASSVGGQAYSGNTIYF. The CDR3 DNA follows: TGTGCCAGCAGCGTAGGGGGACAGGCATACTCTGGAAACACCATATATTTT. The whole variable domain, remainder taken from reference TRBV9 and TRBJ1-3, is DSGVTQTPKHLITATGQRVTLRCSPRSGDLSVYWYQQSLDQGLQFLIQYYNGEERAKGNILERFSAQQFPDLHSELNLSSLELGDSALYFCASSVGGQAYSGNTIYFGEGSWLTVV.

This chain connects TRBV28 to TRBJ2-7, with 8 bases fitting TRBD2. V lost 5 bases, J lost 5 bases, and 5 bases stayed unmatched. Germline values: CDR1 MDHEN, CDR2 SYDVKM. The CDR3 sequence is 13 residues long. CDR3 bases: TGTGCCAGCAGTCTCTCCGGGGGGGACGAGCAGTACTTC. Protein: CASSLSGGDEQYF.